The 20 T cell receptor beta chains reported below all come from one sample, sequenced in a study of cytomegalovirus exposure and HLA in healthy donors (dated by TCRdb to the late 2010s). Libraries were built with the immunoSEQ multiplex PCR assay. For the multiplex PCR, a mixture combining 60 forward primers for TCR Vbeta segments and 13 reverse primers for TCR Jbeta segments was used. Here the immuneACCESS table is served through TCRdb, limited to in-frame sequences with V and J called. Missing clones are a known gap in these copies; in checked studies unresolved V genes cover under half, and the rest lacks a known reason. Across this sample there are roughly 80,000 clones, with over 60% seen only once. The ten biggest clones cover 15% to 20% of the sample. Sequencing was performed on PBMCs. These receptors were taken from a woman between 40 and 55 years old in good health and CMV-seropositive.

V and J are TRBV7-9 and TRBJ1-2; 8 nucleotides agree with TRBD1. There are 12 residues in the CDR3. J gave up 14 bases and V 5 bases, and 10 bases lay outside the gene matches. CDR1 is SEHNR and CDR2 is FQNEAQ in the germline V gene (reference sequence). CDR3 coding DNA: TGTGCCAGCAGCCTAGACCAAGGACAGGGAACCTTC. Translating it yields CASSLDQGQGTF.

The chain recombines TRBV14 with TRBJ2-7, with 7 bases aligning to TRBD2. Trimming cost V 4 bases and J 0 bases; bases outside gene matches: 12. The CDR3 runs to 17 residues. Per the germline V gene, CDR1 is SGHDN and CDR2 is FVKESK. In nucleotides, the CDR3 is TGTGCCAGCAGCCTCCGCAGGGAGGGTCGTTACTCCTACGAGCAGTACTTC. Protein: CASSLRREGRYSYEQYF.

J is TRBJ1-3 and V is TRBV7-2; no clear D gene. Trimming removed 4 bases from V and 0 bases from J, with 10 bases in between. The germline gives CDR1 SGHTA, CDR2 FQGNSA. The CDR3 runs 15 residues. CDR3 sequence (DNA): TGTGCCAGCAGCTCACGGGGTTTCTCTGGAAACACCATATATTTT. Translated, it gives CASSSRGFSGNTIYF.

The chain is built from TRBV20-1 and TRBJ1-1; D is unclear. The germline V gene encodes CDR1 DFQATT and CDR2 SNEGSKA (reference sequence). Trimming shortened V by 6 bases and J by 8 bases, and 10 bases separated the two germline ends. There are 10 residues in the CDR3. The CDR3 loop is CSAQFREAFF. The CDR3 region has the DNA TGCAGTGCCCAATTCAGGGAAGCTTTCTTT.

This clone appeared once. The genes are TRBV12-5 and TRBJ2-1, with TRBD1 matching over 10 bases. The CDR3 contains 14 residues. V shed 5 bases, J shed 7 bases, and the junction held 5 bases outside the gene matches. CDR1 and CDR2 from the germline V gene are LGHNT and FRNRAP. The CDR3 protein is CASGAGQGGNEQFF. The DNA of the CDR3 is TGTGCTAGTGGTGCTGGACAGGGGGGGAATGAGCAGTTCTTC.

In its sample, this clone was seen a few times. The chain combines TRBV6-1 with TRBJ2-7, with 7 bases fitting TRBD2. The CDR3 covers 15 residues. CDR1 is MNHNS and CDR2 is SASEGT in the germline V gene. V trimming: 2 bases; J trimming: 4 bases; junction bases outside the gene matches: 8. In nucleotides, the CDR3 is TGTGCCAGCAGTGAATGGCTAGCGGAGAATTACGAGCAGTACTTC. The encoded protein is CASSEWLAENYEQYF.

CDR3 in DNA: TGTGCCAGCATCGGAAACAGGGTCCATGGCTACACCTTC. Translation: CASIGNRVHGYTF. This chain links TRBV6-5 with TRBJ1-2, with TRBD1 as a possible D gene (6 bases). The ends were cut back, 7 bases at V and 6 bases at J, with 15 bases in the middle. The CDR3 length is 13 residues. Germline CDR1 is MNHEY and CDR2 is SVGAGI.

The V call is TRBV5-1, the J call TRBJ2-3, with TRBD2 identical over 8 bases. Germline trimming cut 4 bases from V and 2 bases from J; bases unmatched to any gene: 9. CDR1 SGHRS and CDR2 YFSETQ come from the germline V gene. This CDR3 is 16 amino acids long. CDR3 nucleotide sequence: TGCGCCAGCAGCCGCGTAACTAGCGGTCACACAGATACGCAGTATTTT. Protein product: CASSRVTSGHTDTQYF.

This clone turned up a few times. CDR3: CASSSGTVRTYEQYF. The DNA for the CDR3 is TGTGCCAGCAGTTCCGGGACAGTCCGAACCTACGAGCAGTACTTC. The chain is built from TRBV5-6 and TRBJ2-7, with 7 bases fitting TRBD1. V lost 5 bases, J lost 2 bases, and 10 bases stayed unmatched. Germline V gene lookup returns CDR1 SGHDT and CDR2 YYEEEE. The CDR3 is 15 residues long. The full variable domain, its missing parts supplied by reference TRBV5-6 and TRBJ2-7, is DAGVTQSPTHLIKTRGQQVTLRCSPKSGHDTVSWYQQALGQGPQFIFQYYEEEERQRGNFPDRFSGHQFPNYSSELNVNALLLGDSALYLCASSSGTVRTYEQYFGPGTRLTVT.

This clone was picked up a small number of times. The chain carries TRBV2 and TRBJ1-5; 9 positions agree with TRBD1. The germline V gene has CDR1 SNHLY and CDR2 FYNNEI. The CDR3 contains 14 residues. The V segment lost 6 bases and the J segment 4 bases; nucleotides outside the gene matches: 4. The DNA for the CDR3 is TGTGCCAGCAGGGCCGGGACAGGGAATCAGCCCCAGCATTTT. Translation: CASRAGTGNQPQHF. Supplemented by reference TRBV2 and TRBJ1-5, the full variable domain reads EPEVTQTPSHQVTQMGQEVILRCVPISNHLYFYWYRQILGQKVEFLVSFYNNEISEKSEIFDDQFSVERPDGSNFTLKIRSTKLEDSAMYFCASRAGTGNQPQHFGDGTRLSIL.

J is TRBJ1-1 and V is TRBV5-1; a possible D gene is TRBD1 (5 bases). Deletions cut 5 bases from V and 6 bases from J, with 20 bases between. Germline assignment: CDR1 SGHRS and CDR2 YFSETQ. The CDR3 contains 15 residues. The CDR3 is CASSYAGEGSAEAFF. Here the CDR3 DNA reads TGCGCCAGCAGTTACGCGGGGGAGGGGTCTGCTGAAGCTTTCTTT.

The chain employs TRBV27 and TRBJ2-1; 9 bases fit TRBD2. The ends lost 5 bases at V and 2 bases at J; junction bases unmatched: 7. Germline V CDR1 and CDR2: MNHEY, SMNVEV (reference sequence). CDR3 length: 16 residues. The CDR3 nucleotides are TGTGCCAGCAGTCCTCGACTAGCGGAAGCCTACAATGAGCAGTTCTTC. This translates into CASSPRLAEAYNEQFF.

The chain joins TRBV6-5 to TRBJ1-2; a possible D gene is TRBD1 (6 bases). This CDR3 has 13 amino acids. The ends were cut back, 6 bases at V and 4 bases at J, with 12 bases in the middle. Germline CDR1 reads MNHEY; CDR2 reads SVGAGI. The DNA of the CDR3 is TGTGCCAGCAGCTCAGCAGGGGTCTATGGCTACACCTTC. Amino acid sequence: CASSSAGVYGYTF.

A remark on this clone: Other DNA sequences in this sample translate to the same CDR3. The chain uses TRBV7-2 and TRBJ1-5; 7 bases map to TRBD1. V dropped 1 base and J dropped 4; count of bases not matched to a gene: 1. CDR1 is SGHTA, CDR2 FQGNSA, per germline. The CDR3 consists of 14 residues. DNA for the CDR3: TGTGCCAGCAGCTTAGGGACAGGAAATCAGCCCCAGCATTTT. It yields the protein CASSLGTGNQPQHF.

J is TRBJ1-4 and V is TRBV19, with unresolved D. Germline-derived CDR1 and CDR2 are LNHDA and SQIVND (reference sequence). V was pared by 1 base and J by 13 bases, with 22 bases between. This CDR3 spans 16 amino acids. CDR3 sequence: CASSIGLEDSLLGLFF. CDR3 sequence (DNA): TGTGCCAGTAGTATAGGGTTGGAGGACTCCCTTCTGGGACTGTTTTTT.

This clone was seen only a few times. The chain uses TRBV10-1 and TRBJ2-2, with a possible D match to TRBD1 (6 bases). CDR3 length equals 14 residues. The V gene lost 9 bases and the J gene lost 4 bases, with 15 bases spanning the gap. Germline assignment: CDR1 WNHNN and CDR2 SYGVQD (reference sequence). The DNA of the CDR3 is TGCGCCAGTCTGACCCAGGGGACCACCGGGGAGCTGTTTTTT. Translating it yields CASLTQGTTGELFF.

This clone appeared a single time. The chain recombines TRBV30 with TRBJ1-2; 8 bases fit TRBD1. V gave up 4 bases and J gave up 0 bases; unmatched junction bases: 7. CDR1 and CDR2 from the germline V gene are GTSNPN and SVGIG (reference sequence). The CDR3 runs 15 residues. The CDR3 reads CAWTTQGVTNYGYTF. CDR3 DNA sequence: TGTGCCTGGACAACACAGGGGGTAACTAACTATGGCTACACCTTC.

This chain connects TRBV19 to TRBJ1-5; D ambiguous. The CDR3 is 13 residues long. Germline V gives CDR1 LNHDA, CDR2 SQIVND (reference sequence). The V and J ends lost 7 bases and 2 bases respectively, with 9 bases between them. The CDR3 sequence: CASMRRGNQPQHF. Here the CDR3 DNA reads TGTGCCAGTATGAGGCGGGGCAATCAGCCCCAGCATTTT.

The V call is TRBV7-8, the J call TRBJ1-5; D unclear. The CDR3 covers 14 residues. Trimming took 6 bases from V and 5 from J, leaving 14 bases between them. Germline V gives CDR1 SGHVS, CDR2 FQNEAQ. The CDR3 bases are TGTGCCAGCAGGAAACGGGAGGGCGATCAGCCCCAGCATTTT. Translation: CASRKREGDQPQHF.

In DNA, the CDR3 is TGTGCCAGCAGCTTAGCGGGCCTAGCGGGAGCGGGTGAGCAGTTCTTC. It yields the protein CASSLAGLAGAGEQFF. The rearrangement links TRBV7-2 to TRBJ2-1; the match to TRBD2 covers 10 bases. CDR1 is SGHTA, CDR2 FQGNSA, per germline. The trim removed 0 bases at V and 9 bases at J, leaving 8 bases unmatched. This CDR3 is built from 16 residues.